A selection of T cell receptor beta chains follows, all from one sample in a study of somatic mutations in cytotoxic T cells in rheumatoid arthritis. Clones were read by immunoSEQ multiplex PCR, and TCRdb kept only the in-frame ones, dropping some. The sample contains more than 5,500 clones, about three quarters of which appear only once. Material: CD8+ T cells sorted from blood. The receptors come from a woman aged 55 to 70 in good health. Each CDR3 is given with its conserved first and last residue. The order of the fields is D gene, J gene, V gene, clone size, CDR3 protein, CDR3 DNA. A D gene is named only where the DNA matches it firmly. Size is omitted from some rows. Given values are once, few, many or a class for expanded clones.

d_gene: NA; j_gene: TRBJ2-7; v_gene: TRBV10-3; abundance: NA; CDR3aa: CAIRDMYEQYF; CDR3nt: TGTGCCATCAGGGACATGTACGAGCAGTACTTC
d_gene: NA; j_gene: TRBJ2-7; v_gene: TRBV25-1; abundance: few; CDR3aa: CASSVGVDEQYF; CDR3nt: TGTGCCAGCAGTGTCGGGGTCGACGAGCAGTACTTC
d_gene: NA; j_gene: TRBJ2-3; v_gene: TRBV29-1; abundance: once; CDR3aa: CSVEVGDSTDTQYF; CDR3nt: TGCAGCGTTGAGGTGGGAGATAGCACAGATACGCAGTATTTT
d_gene: TRBD1; j_gene: TRBJ1-3; v_gene: TRBV18; abundance: NA; CDR3aa: CASSPGTVSGNTIYF; CDR3nt: TGTGCCAGCTCACCCGGGACAGTCTCTGGAAACACCATATATTTT
d_gene: NA; j_gene: TRBJ1-1; v_gene: TRBV7-9; abundance: NA; CDR3aa: CASSLTHEWGDGAFF; CDR3nt: TGTGCCAGCAGCCTAACACACGAATGGGGAGATGGGGCTTTCTTT
d_gene: NA; j_gene: TRBJ2-7; v_gene: TRBV7-2; abundance: few; CDR3aa: CASSPDQTSSHEQYF; CDR3nt: TGTGCCAGCAGCCCCGACCAGACATCGTCCCACGAGCAGTACTTC
d_gene: TRBD1; j_gene: TRBJ1-1; v_gene: TRBV9; abundance: NA; CDR3aa: CASSVFPQGGEAFF; CDR3nt: TGTGCCAGCAGCGTATTTCCCCAGGGGGGTGAAGCTTTCTTT
d_gene: TRBD2; j_gene: TRBJ2-3; v_gene: TRBV14; abundance: NA; CDR3aa: CASSLGLAGPTDTQYF; CDR3nt: TGTGCCAGCAGCTTGGGACTAGCGGGGCCCACAGATACGCAGTATTTT
d_gene: NA; j_gene: TRBJ2-5; v_gene: TRBV7-7; abundance: few; CDR3aa: CASSLAPHTSYNRETQYF; CDR3nt: TGTGCTAGCAGCTTAGCCCCCCACACTAGCTACAATAGAGAGACCCAGTACTTC
d_gene: NA; j_gene: TRBJ2-7; v_gene: TRBV4-3; abundance: NA; CDR3aa: CASSQGAFSYEQYF; CDR3nt: TGCGCCAGCAGCCAAGGAGCGTTCTCCTACGAGCAGTACTTC
d_gene: NA; j_gene: TRBJ1-1; v_gene: TRBV5-5; abundance: NA; CDR3aa: CASSLDFLPGGTEAFF; CDR3nt: TGTGCCAGCAGCTTGGATTTTCTCCCCGGCGGGACTGAAGCTTTCTTT
d_gene: TRBD2; j_gene: TRBJ2-1; v_gene: TRBV29-1; abundance: NA; CDR3aa: CSVGTRATYNEQFF; CDR3nt: TGCAGCGTTGGGACTAGAGCTACCTACAATGAGCAGTTCTTC
d_gene: NA; j_gene: TRBJ1-1; v_gene: TRBV7-9; abundance: few; CDR3aa: CASSLTGGNTEAFF; CDR3nt: TGTGCCAGCAGCTTAACGGGGGGGAACACTGAAGCTTTCTTT
d_gene: TRBD2; j_gene: TRBJ2-1; v_gene: TRBV29-1; abundance: few; CDR3aa: CSGRGASGSIGEQFF; CDR3nt: TGCAGCGGGAGAGGGGCTAGCGGGAGTATAGGTGAGCAGTTCTTC
d_gene: TRBD1; j_gene: TRBJ2-7; v_gene: TRBV29-1; abundance: few; CDR3aa: CSVTGQGDEQYF; CDR3nt: TGCAGCGTCACCGGACAGGGGGACGAGCAGTACTTC
d_gene: TRBD1; j_gene: TRBJ1-5; v_gene: TRBV6-1; abundance: NA; CDR3aa: CAIEQGEGKPQHF; CDR3nt: TGTGCCATCGAGCAGGGGGAAGGGAAGCCCCAGCATTTT
d_gene: TRBD1; j_gene: TRBJ2-5; v_gene: TRBV4-3; abundance: NA; CDR3aa: CASSLIGQGAQETQYF; CDR3nt: TGCGCCAGCAGCCTTATAGGACAGGGGGCTCAAGAGACCCAGTACTTC
d_gene: NA; j_gene: TRBJ2-7; v_gene: TRBV9; abundance: NA; CDR3aa: CASSVDGGLYEQYF; CDR3nt: TGTGCCAGCAGCGTAGATGGAGGCCTATACGAGCAGTACTTC
d_gene: TRBD2; j_gene: TRBJ2-7; v_gene: TRBV14; abundance: NA; CDR3aa: CASSPGGGYEQYF; CDR3nt: TGTGCCAGCAGCCCGGGAGGGGGTTACGAGCAGTACTTC
d_gene: TRBD2; j_gene: TRBJ2-7; v_gene: TRBV19; abundance: once; CDR3aa: CASTSGTTSSYEQYF; CDR3nt: TGTGCCAGTACTAGCGGGACCACGAGCTCCTACGAGCAGTACTTC
d_gene: NA; j_gene: TRBJ2-7; v_gene: TRBV27; abundance: few; CDR3aa: CASSPSRRRRSYEQYF; CDR3nt: TGTGCCAGCAGCCCCTCACGACGGAGAAGGTCCTACGAGCAGTACTTC
d_gene: NA; j_gene: TRBJ2-2; v_gene: TRBV6-6; abundance: NA; CDR3aa: CASSYSAGGRTGELFF; CDR3nt: TGTGCCAGCAGTTACTCGGCAGGGGGGCGCACCGGGGAGCTGTTTTTT
d_gene: TRBD1; j_gene: TRBJ2-5; v_gene: TRBV7-3; abundance: NA; CDR3aa: CASSLSAGGMETQYF; CDR3nt: TGTGCCAGCAGCTTATCGGCAGGGGGAATGGAGACCCAGTACTTC
d_gene: NA; j_gene: TRBJ1-3; v_gene: TRBV9; abundance: NA; CDR3aa: CASNYPGEGNTIYF; CDR3nt: TGTGCCAGCAACTACCCCGGGGAAGGTAACACCATATATTTT
d_gene: TRBD1; j_gene: TRBJ2-7; v_gene: TRBV28; abundance: NA; CDR3aa: CASSPRQGESSYEQYF; CDR3nt: TGTGCCAGCAGTCCCAGACAGGGTGAAAGCTCCTACGAGCAGTACTTC
d_gene: NA; j_gene: TRBJ1-1; v_gene: TRBV20-1; abundance: NA; CDR3aa: CSARDMTEAFF; CDR3nt: TGCAGTGCTAGAGATATGACTGAAGCTTTCTTT
d_gene: TRBD1; j_gene: TRBJ2-3; v_gene: TRBV4-1; abundance: NA; CDR3aa: CASTDPAAGTGSPDTQYF; CDR3nt: TGCGCCAGCACCGATCCGGCCGCCGGGACAGGGTCCCCAGATACGCAGTATTTT
d_gene: NA; j_gene: TRBJ2-1; v_gene: TRBV4-3; abundance: NA; CDR3aa: CASSQDIGDSYNEQFF; CDR3nt: TGCGCCAGCAGCCAAGATATAGGGGACTCCTACAATGAGCAGTTCTTC
d_gene: TRBD2; j_gene: TRBJ2-7; v_gene: TRBV9; abundance: NA; CDR3aa: CASSVGGGTSNEQYF; CDR3nt: TGTGCCAGCAGCGTAGGGGGGGGGACGTCCAACGAGCAGTACTTC
d_gene: NA; j_gene: TRBJ2-6; v_gene: TRBV27; abundance: NA; CDR3aa: CASTTGLPGANVLTF; CDR3nt: TGTGCCAGCACTACAGGGCTGCCTGGGGCCAACGTCCTGACTTTC
d_gene: NA; j_gene: TRBJ1-6; v_gene: TRBV10-3; abundance: NA; CDR3aa: CAISEDSHNSPLHF; CDR3nt: TGTGCCATCAGTGAGGACAGCCACAATTCACCCCTCCACTTT
d_gene: NA; j_gene: TRBJ1-2; v_gene: TRBV28; abundance: NA; CDR3aa: CASSFRLNGYTF; CDR3nt: TGTGCCAGCAGTTTTAGACTTAATGGCTACACCTTC
d_gene: NA; j_gene: TRBJ2-1; v_gene: TRBV27; abundance: NA; CDR3aa: CASSSRLSFDEQFF; CDR3nt: TGTGCCAGCAGTTCTAGATTATCGTTCGATGAGCAGTTCTTC
d_gene: NA; j_gene: TRBJ2-7; v_gene: TRBV27; abundance: NA; CDR3aa: CASSPNWYEQYF; CDR3nt: TGTGCCAGCAGCCCTAACTGGTACGAGCAGTACTTC
d_gene: TRBD1; j_gene: TRBJ1-1; v_gene: TRBV19; abundance: NA; CDR3aa: CASSIATGGNTEAFF; CDR3nt: TGTGCCAGTAGTATAGCCACAGGGGGTAACACTGAAGCTTTCTTT
d_gene: NA; j_gene: TRBJ2-2; v_gene: TRBV7-8; abundance: NA; CDR3aa: CASSLGRLAGELFF; CDR3nt: TGTGCCAGCAGCTTAGGCCGACTAGCCGGGGAGCTGTTTTTT
d_gene: NA; j_gene: TRBJ2-3; v_gene: TRBV6-4; abundance: large; CDR3aa: CASSDSGGKGTDTQYF; CDR3nt: TGTGCCAGCAGTGACTCGGGGGGAAAGGGCACAGATACGCAGTATTTT
d_gene: NA; j_gene: TRBJ1-1; v_gene: TRBV28; abundance: NA; CDR3aa: CASSPDWAEAFF; CDR3nt: TGTGCCAGCAGTCCAGACTGGGCTGAAGCTTTCTTT
d_gene: TRBD2; j_gene: TRBJ2-1; v_gene: TRBV11-3; abundance: NA; CDR3aa: CASSSSGGHNEQFF; CDR3nt: TGTGCCAGCAGCTCTAGCGGGGGTCACAATGAGCAGTTCTTC
d_gene: TRBD2; j_gene: TRBJ2-1; v_gene: TRBV28; abundance: few; CDR3aa: CASSSPSLRTSGGSLWSSYNEQFF; CDR3nt: TGTGCCAGCAGTTCCCCATCATTAAGGACTAGCGGGGGGTCATTATGGAGCTCCTACAATGAGCAGTTCTTC
d_gene: NA; j_gene: TRBJ2-1; v_gene: TRBV9; abundance: NA; CDR3aa: CASSARDSGVDEQFF; CDR3nt: TGTGCCAGCAGCGCACGGGACTCCGGGGTGGATGAGCAGTTCTTC
d_gene: NA; j_gene: TRBJ1-2; v_gene: TRBV7-8; abundance: once; CDR3aa: CASSLALDPNYGYTF; CDR3nt: TGTGCCAGCAGCTTAGCACTAGACCCTAACTATGGCTACACCTTC
d_gene: TRBD2; j_gene: TRBJ2-2; v_gene: TRBV5-5; abundance: NA; CDR3aa: CASLLAANTGELFF; CDR3nt: TGTGCCAGCCTACTAGCGGCGAACACCGGGGAGCTGTTTTTT
d_gene: TRBD2; j_gene: TRBJ2-7; v_gene: TRBV7-2; abundance: NA; CDR3aa: CASSLGGLAGYEQYF; CDR3nt: TGTGCCAGCAGCTTAGGAGGGCTAGCGGGATACGAGCAGTACTTC
d_gene: NA; j_gene: TRBJ2-1; v_gene: TRBV7-3; abundance: NA; CDR3aa: CASSSSTGNEQFF; CDR3nt: TGTGCCAGCAGCTCCTCGACAGGAAATGAGCAGTTCTTC
d_gene: NA; j_gene: TRBJ1-5; v_gene: TRBV19; abundance: NA; CDR3aa: CASSWGPHSNQPQHF; CDR3nt: TGTGCCAGTAGTTGGGGCCCACATAGCAATCAGCCCCAGCATTTT
d_gene: NA; j_gene: TRBJ2-7; v_gene: TRBV7-9; abundance: few; CDR3aa: CASSLGQGKHEQYF; CDR3nt: TGTGCCAGCAGCTTAGGTCAGGGGAAACACGAGCAGTACTTC
d_gene: NA; j_gene: TRBJ2-3; v_gene: TRBV5-6; abundance: NA; CDR3aa: CASSPRSRAQYF; CDR3nt: TGTGCCAGCAGCCCCCGCTCCAGGGCGCAGTATTTT
d_gene: NA; j_gene: TRBJ2-2; v_gene: TRBV5-1; abundance: NA; CDR3aa: CASSSRDFRVELFF; CDR3nt: TGCGCCAGCAGCTCCCGGGACTTTAGAGTGGAGCTGTTTTTT
d_gene: NA; j_gene: TRBJ1-5; v_gene: TRBV5-6; abundance: few; CDR3aa: CASSLHGGSQHF; CDR3nt: TGTGCCAGCAGCTTGCACGGCGGGTCCCAGCATTTT
d_gene: TRBD1; j_gene: TRBJ1-5; v_gene: TRBV5-6; abundance: NA; CDR3aa: CASSFGTGTLQPQHF; CDR3nt: TGTGCCAGCAGCTTTGGGACAGGGACTCTACAGCCCCAGCATTTT